What follows are 3 T cell receptor beta chains derived from one specimen sequenced in a study of T cells after yellow fever vaccination. Each CDR3 protein is one row after TCRdb ran MiXCR on the 5' RACE reads. The data show 300,000 to 450,000 distinct CDR3 sequences, with roughly 6.2% seen just once and over 14% held by the top ten. Source: PBMCs, taken 5 days after the yellow fever booster vaccination. These receptors came from a man aged 25 to 40 who received the YFV17D yellow fever vaccine.

This clonotype was seen at least ten times. V and J are TRBV3-1 and TRBJ2-7; tentative D call: TRBD1 (5 bases). CDR3 length equals 16 residues. V was trimmed by 2 bases and J by 2 bases, leaving 16 bases between them. CDR1 is LGHDT and CDR2 is YNNKEL in the germline V gene (reference sequence). CDR3 DNA: TGTGCCAGCAGCCAAACGCACAAGGGGATTCCCTACGAGCAGTACTTC. Protein product: CASSQTHKGIPYEQYF.

This clonotype has a count of ten or more. The V and J genes are TRBV18 and TRBJ2-7, with D hard to call. Germline assignment: CDR1 KGHSH and CDR2 LQKENI. Trimming removed 8 bases from V and 0 bases from J, with 11 bases in between. The CDR3 extends over 13 amino acids. For the CDR3, the DNA is TGTGCCAGCAGCCCGCCGAGCTCCTACGAGCAGTACTTC. Translated, it gives CASSPPSSYEQYF.

This clonotype was observed many times. V gene TRBV19 combines with J gene TRBJ1-1; 7 bases are a match to TRBD1. V shed 6 bases and J 0 bases; nucleotides not matched to a gene: 4. The length of the CDR3 is 14 residues. Germline lookup yields CDR1 LNHDA and CDR2 SQIVND (reference sequence). In DNA, the CDR3 is TGTGCCAGTAGAGGGGGCCTCATGAACACTGAAGCTTTCTTT. Protein: CASRGGLMNTEAFF.